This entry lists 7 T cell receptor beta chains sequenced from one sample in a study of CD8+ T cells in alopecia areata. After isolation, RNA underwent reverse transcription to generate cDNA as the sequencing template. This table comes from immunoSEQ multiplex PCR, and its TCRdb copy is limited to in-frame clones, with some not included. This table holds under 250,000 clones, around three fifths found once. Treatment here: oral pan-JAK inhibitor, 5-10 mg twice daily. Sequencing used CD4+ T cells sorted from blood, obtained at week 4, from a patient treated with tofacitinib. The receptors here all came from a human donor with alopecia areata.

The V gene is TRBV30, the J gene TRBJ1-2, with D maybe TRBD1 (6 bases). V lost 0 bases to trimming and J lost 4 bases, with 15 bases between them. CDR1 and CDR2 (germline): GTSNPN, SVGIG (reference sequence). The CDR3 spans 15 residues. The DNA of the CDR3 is TGTGCCTGGAGTGTAATGGGGGGCCCAGCCTATGGCTACACCTTC. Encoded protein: CAWSVMGGPAYGYTF. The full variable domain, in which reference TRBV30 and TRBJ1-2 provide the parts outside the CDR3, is SQTIHQWPATLVQPVGSPLSLECTVEGTSNPNLYWYRQAAGRGLQLLFYSVGIGQISSEVPQNLSASRPQDRQFILSSKKLLLSDSGFYLCAWSVMGGPAYGYTFGSGTRLTVV.

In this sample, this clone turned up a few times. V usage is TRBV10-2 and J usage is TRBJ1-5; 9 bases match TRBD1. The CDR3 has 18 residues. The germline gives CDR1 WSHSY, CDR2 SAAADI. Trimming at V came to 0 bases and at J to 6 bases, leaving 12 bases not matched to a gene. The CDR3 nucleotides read TGCGCCAGCAGTGAGTCATTACCCGGGACAGGGCTTTTTCAGCCCCAGCATTTT. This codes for CASSESLPGTGLFQPQHF.

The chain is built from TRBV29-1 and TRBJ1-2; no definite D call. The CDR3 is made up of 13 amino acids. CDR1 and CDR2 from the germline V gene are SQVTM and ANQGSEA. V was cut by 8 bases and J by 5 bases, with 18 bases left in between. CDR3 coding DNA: TGCAGCACCCCCGATTGGACGGGGTATGGCTACACCTTC. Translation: CSTPDWTGYGYTF.

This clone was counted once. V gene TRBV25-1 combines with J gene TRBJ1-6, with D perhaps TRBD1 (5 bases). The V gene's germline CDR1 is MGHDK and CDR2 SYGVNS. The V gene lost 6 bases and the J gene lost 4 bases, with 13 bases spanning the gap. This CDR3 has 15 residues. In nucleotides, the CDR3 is TGTGCCAGCAGCCCATCGGAGGGGTATAATTCACCCCTCCACTTT. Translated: CASSPSEGYNSPLHF.

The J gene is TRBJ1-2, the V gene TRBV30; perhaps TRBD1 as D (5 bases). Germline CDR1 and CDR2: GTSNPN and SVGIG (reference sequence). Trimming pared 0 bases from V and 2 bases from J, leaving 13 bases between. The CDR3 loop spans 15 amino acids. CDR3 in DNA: TGTGCCTGGAGTGTACGGACACGGGACAACTATGGCTACACCTTC. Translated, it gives CAWSVRTRDNYGYTF.

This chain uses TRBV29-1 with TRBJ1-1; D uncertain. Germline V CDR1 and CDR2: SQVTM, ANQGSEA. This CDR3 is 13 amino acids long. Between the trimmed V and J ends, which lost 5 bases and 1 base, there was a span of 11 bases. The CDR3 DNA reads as TGCAGCGTTATAAGGGCTACGAACACTGAAGCTTTCTTT. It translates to CSVIRATNTEAFF.

CDR3 DNA: TGTGCCACGATACCGGACAACGGTCAAGGAAAACTGTTTTTT. This sequence encodes CATIPDNGQGKLFF. This chain connects TRBV15 to TRBJ1-4; perhaps TRBD1 as D (5 bases). The length of the CDR3 is 14 residues. Germline CDR1 is LNHNV and CDR2 is YYDKDF (reference sequence). V lost 9 bases and J 10 bases, leaving 21 bases between the germline ends.